A selection of T cell receptor beta chains follows, all from one sample in a study of shared clonotypes between healthy human individuals. Sequenced by immunoSEQ multiplex PCR; TCRdb stores in-frame clones only, minus some. The top ten hold under 0.45% of the sample, which has 2.3 million or so clones, about 92% seen once. The source material was naive CD4+ T cells from PBMCs. These receptors originate from a man younger than 30 in good health. Some clones in this sample may be carry-over from other donors' samples. CDR3s include the opening cysteine and the closing phenylalanine or tryptophan.

>TRBV7-2|TRBJ2-2
CASSRTSGRDTGELFF
>TRBV2|TRBJ2-1
CASSEGTRFSYNEQFF
>TRBV7-9|TRBJ2-1
CASSLSGVNEQFF
>TRBV28|TRBJ1-2
CASIRLLGNYGYTF
>TRBV9|TRBJ2-2
CASDGRSNTGELFF
>TRBV28|TRBJ2-4
CASSLLGVAGNIQYF
>TRBV6-1|TRBJ2-5
CASRQGVRETQYF
>TRBV7-9|TRBJ1-1
CASGRFTEAFF
>TRBV19|TRBJ2-1
CASSMRLAEYNEQFF
>TRBV5-6|TRBJ1-1
CASSLAAFRTEAFF
>TRBV6-5|TRBJ1-2
CASRETSGTGISYTF
>TRBV11-3|TRBJ2-7
CASSRELFYEQYF
>TRBV2|TRBJ2-1
CASSKTGTEFNEQFF
>TRBV19|TRBJ1-5
CASSIMGGDSNQPQHF
>TRBV5-1|TRBJ1-3
CASSLEGVLGNTIYF
>TRBV5-1|TRBJ2-5
CASSSVGGPETQYF
>TRBV11-1|TRBJ1-3
CASSKTGVGGNTIYF
>TRBV4-1|TRBJ2-7
CASSQDRRTSAYEQYF
>TRBV5-8|TRBJ2-3
CASRQLAGLTDTQYF
>TRBV6-1|TRBJ2-3
CASTPRPSTDTQYF
>TRBV19|TRBJ1-1
CASSSPGTNTEAFF
>TRBV9|TRBJ2-7
CASSQDRGTYEQYF